One sample yielded the 9 T cell receptor beta chains listed below, sequenced in a study of CXCR3-negative and CXCR3-positive naive CD8 T cells. Through 5' RACE with UMI labels, the TRB cDNA libraries were prepared. Using the 5' RACE reads, TCRdb records one entry per CDR3 protein without DNA. This table lists roughly 48,000 distinct CDR3 sequences. The sample comprised memory CD8+ T cells from blood. These receptors all come from a human donor in good health. Some clones in this sample may be carry-over from other donors' samples.

The chain has TRBV6-2 or TRBV6-3 and TRBJ2-5; with no DNA, the TCRdb D assignment of TRBD2 cannot be verified. CDR1 and CDR2 from the germline V gene are MNHEY and SVGEGT. The CDR3 sequence is 15 residues long. The CDR3 region is CASSSSGGAVETQYF.

The gene calls are TRBV28 and TRBJ2-7; the TRBD1 assignment by TCRdb is unverifiable without DNA. This CDR3 is built from 15 residues. Germline CDR1 is MDHEN and CDR2 is SYDVKM. The CDR3 sequence is CASSPRQDLIYEQYF.

V is TRBV29-1 and J is TRBJ2-7; TCRdb designates TRBD2, a call that cannot be tested without DNA. From germline, CDR1 is SQVTM and CDR2 ANQGSEA. This CDR3 spans 11 amino acids. CDR3 loop: CSVGEGYEQYF.

The gene calls are TRBV20-1 and TRBJ2-1; TCRdb names TRBD2, which stays unverified in the absence of DNA. The CDR3 runs 17 residues. Germline V CDR1 and CDR2: DFQATT, SNEGSKA (reference sequence). CDR3 residues: CSARDRFQAGDYNEQFF.

The chain is built from TRBV6-4 and TRBJ1-2. This CDR3 comprises 12 residues. The germline V gene has CDR1 MRHNA and CDR2 SNTAGT. The CDR3 loop is CASSGDLYGYTF.

The V and J genes are TRBV29-1 and TRBJ1-2. CDR1 is SQVTM and CDR2 is ANQGSEA in the germline V gene. The CDR3 loop spans 11 amino acids. The CDR3 sequence: CSVEEGFGYTF.

The chain couples TRBV29-1 to TRBJ1-2; lacking DNA, the TRBD1 call made by TCRdb goes unchecked. The CDR3 covers 14 residues. Germline CDR1 SQVTM, CDR2 ANQGSEA. The CDR3 sequence is CSVESPEEVYGYTF.

The rearrangement uses TRBV12-3 or TRBV12-4 and TRBJ1-4; the D gene TCRdb calls, TRBD1, cannot be checked with no DNA. CDR3 size: 15 residues. CDR3 loop: CASSETLIREEKLFF.

J is TRBJ2-3 and V is TRBV29-1. CDR1 is SQVTM and CDR2 is ANQGSEA in the germline V gene. CDR3 length equals 12 residues. CDR3 sequence reads: CSVVGSIDTQYF.